The present T cell receptor (beta chain) was sequenced within a study of T cell responses to AZD1222 COVID-19 vaccine. The CDR3 consists of 13 residues. From germline, CDR1 is ENHRY and CDR2 SYGVKD. The V segment lost 7 bases and the J segment 8 bases; nucleotides outside the gene matches: 6. Generated by immunoSEQ multiplex PCR, the TCRdb table keeps only in-frame clones and is missing some. The sample comprises 40,000 to 60,000 clones, over 85% of which are singletons, and 1% to 1.3% rests with the top ten. Overall study findings and caveats: Repertoires were obtained only post-peak T cell response. Females outnumbered males among donors, who were mostly white British; clonal diversity was possibly underestimated.

In this sample, this clone turned up once. Its target is not known. Pooling of second doses given at about 4 or about 12 weeks was done. The clonotype comes from an adult who received the AZD1222 COVID-19 vaccine. V gene TRBV10-3 combines with J gene TRBJ2-1; 9 nucleotides match TRBD1. The starting material was peripheral blood, obtained 28 days after the second AZD1222 dose. CDR3 in amino acids: CAIKGTGWDEQFF. DNA of the CDR3: TGTGCCATCAAAGGGACAGGGTGGGATGAGCAGTTCTTC.